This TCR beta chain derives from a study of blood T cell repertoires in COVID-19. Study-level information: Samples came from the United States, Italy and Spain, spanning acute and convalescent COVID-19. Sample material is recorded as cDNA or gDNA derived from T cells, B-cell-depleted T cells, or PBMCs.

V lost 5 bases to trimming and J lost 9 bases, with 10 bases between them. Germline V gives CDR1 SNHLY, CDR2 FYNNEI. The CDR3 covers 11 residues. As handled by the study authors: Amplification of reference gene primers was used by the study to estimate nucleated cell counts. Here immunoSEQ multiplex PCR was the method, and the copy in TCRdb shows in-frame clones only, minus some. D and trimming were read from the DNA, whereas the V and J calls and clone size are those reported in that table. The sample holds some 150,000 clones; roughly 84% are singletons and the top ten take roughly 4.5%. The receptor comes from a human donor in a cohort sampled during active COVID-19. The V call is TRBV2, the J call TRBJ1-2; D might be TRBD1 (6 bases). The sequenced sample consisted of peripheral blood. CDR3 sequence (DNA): TGTGCCAGCAGTTACTGGGACAGCTACACCTTC. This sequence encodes CASSYWDSYTF.